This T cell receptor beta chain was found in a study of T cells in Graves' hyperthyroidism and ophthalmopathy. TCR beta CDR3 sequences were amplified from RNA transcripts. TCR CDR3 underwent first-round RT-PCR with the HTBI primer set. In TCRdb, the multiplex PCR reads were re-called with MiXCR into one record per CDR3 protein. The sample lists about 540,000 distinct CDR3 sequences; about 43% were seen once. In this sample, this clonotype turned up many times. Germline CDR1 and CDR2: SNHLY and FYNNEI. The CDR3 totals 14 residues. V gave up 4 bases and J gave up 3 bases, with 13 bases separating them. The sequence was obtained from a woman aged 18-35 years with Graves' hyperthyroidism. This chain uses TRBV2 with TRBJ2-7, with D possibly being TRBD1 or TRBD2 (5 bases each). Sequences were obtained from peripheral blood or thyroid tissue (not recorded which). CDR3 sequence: CASSVGQGVYEQYF. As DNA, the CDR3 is TGTGCCAGCAGTGTCGGGCAGGGAGTCTACGAGCAGTACTTC.